This entry lists 21 T cell receptor beta chains sequenced from one sample in a study of cytotoxic CD8 clonotypes in ibrutinib-treated CLL. The protocol was immunoSEQ multiplex PCR, while the TCRdb copy is restricted to in-frame clones and leaves out a portion. The sample lists roughly 160,000 clones, about four fifths occurring once. Sample: PBMCs, taken after 24 months of ibrutinib treatment. The source is a human donor with chronic lymphocytic leukemia.

V gene TRBV12-2 combines with J gene TRBJ2-2. TRBV12-2 represents a pseudogene. The CDR3 sequence is 19 residues long. CDR3 sequence reads: CASRLVNGGLPQDTGELFF. The DNA for the CDR3 is TGTGCAAGTCGCTTAGTCAACGGGGGCCTCCCCCAGGACACCGGGGAGCTGTTTTTT.

This chain uses TRBV5-6 with TRBJ1-2; 7 nucleotides line up with TRBD1. The CDR3 covers 16 residues. Germline trimming cut 0 bases from V and 4 bases from J; bases unmatched to any gene: 9. Germline CDR1 and CDR2: SGHDT and YYEEEE. For the CDR3, the DNA is TGTGCCAGCAGCTTGGCCTTGGAGGGGGCCCTCTATGGCTACACCTTC. It codes for CASSLALEGALYGYTF.

This chain links TRBV9 with TRBJ2-1; D call uncertain. CDR3 length: 15 residues. In germline, CDR1 is SGDLS, CDR2 YYNGEE. Trimming removed 4 bases from V and 0 bases from J, with 11 bases in between. CDR3: CASSYSPLSYNEQFF. CDR3 in DNA: TGTGCCAGCAGCTATAGCCCTCTCTCCTACAATGAGCAGTTCTTC. Variable domain in full (rest from reference TRBV9 and TRBJ2-1): DSGVTQTPKHLITATGQRVTLRCSPRSGDLSVYWYQQSLDQGLQFLIQYYNGEERAKGNILERFSAQQFPDLHSELNLSSLELGDSALYFCASSYSPLSYNEQFFGPGTRLTVL.

The V gene is TRBV7-9, the J gene TRBJ1-2, with 8 bases identical to TRBD1. The CDR3 spans 15 residues. V shed 5 bases and J 4 bases; nucleotides not matched to a gene: 9. The V gene's germline CDR1 is SEHNR and CDR2 FQNEAQ (reference sequence). CDR3 loop: CASSDPGGGGYGYTF. DNA for the CDR3: TGTGCCAGCAGCGACCCAGGGGGCGGGGGCTATGGCTACACCTTC.

The chain has TRBV5-1 and TRBJ2-5, with D maybe TRBD2 (6 bases). V was cut by 4 bases and J by 1 base, with 11 bases left in between. This CDR3 is 14 amino acids long. Germline lookup yields CDR1 SGHRS and CDR2 YFSETQ. DNA for the CDR3: TGCGCCAGCAGCCAGGCGGGGCCCCAAGAGACCCAGTACTTC. As protein: CASSQAGPQETQYF.

This chain uses TRBV11-2 with TRBJ2-3, with TRBD1 matching 9 bases. The CDR3 consists of 17 residues. In germline, CDR1 is SGHAT, CDR2 FQNNGV. The junction had 17 bases not matched to a gene; V was cut back by 5 bases and J by 8 bases. CDR3 nucleotide sequence: TGTGCCAGCAGCCATAGAATCCCGGGACAGGGTCAAGGTACGCAGTATTTT. As protein: CASSHRIPGQGQGTQYF.

J is TRBJ2-6 and V is TRBV5-1; D is unresolved. In germline, CDR1 is SGHRS, CDR2 YFSETQ. The length of the CDR3 is 20 residues. V was shortened by 2 bases and J by 0 bases, with 21 bases between the two germline ends. CDR3 nucleotides: TGCGCCAGCAGCTTAATCATAGTTCGGGCCTCATACTCTGGGGCCAACGTCCTGACTTTC. This translates into CASSLIIVRASYSGANVLTF.

This clone was counted a few times. This chain uses TRBV30 with TRBJ1-6, with TRBD1 as a possible D gene (6 bases). The germline V and J ends were trimmed by 1 base and 4 bases, with 11 bases remaining between them. Germline CDR1 is GTSNPN and CDR2 is SVGIG (reference sequence). The CDR3 is 15 amino acids. The CDR3 DNA reads TGTGCCTGGAGTGGGGGACAAACTTATAATTCACCCCTCCACTTT. This gives the protein CAWSGGQTYNSPLHF.

DNA of the CDR3: TGCGCCAGCAGCTTGGGACTTCATGAAAAACTGTTTTTT. Its translation: CASSLGLHEKLFF. The chain couples TRBV5-1 to TRBJ1-4, with D hard to call. The V end lost 0 bases, the J end lost 6 bases, and 6 bases lay between the germline ends. The CDR3 consists of 13 residues. Germline CDR1 reads SGHRS; CDR2 reads YFSETQ.

V and J are TRBV6-6 and TRBJ1-1; tentatively, D is TRBD1 (5 bases). CDR1 and CDR2 (germline): MNHNY, SVGAGI (reference sequence). The V end lost 5 bases, the J end lost 2 bases, and 12 bases lay between the germline ends. This CDR3 spans 14 amino acids. The CDR3 sequence: CASSPGTLNTEAFF. Written as DNA, the CDR3 is TGTGCCAGCAGTCCCGGGACCCTAAACACTGAAGCTTTCTTT.

This clone was picked up a small number of times. The rearrangement uses TRBV4-3 and TRBJ2-7; 8 bases are a match to TRBD1. The V segment lost 0 bases and the J segment 0 bases; nucleotides outside the gene matches: 1. The V gene's germline CDR1 is LGHNA and CDR2 YSLEER. This CDR3 region has 15 residues. This CDR3 reads CASSQEGQVSYEQYF. The CDR3 bases are TGCGCCAGCAGCCAAGAGGGACAGGTCTCCTACGAGCAGTACTTC.

The gene calls are TRBV2 and TRBJ2-7, with 10 bases aligning to TRBD1. The germline CDR1 and CDR2 sequences are SNHLY and FYNNEI. This CDR3 comprises 14 residues. V gave up 4 bases and J gave up 2 bases; unmatched junction bases: 2. CDR3 coding DNA: TGTGCCAGCAGTGGGGGGACAGGGGCCTACGAGCAGTACTTC. This encodes CASSGGTGAYEQYF. Filled out from reference TRBV2 and TRBJ2-7, the complete variable domain reads EPEVTQTPSHQVTQMGQEVILRCVPISNHLYFYWYRQILGQKVEFLVSFYNNEISEKSEIFDDQFSVERPDGSNFTLKIRSTKLEDSAMYFCASSGGTGAYEQYFGPGTRLTVT.

This chain uses TRBV5-1 with TRBJ1-1, with TRBD1 matching over 7 bases. The CDR3 totals 16 residues. Germline loops: CDR1 SGHRS, CDR2 YFSETQ. Trimming at V came to 2 bases and at J to 4 bases, leaving 11 bases not matched to a gene. Written as DNA, the CDR3 is TGCGCCAGCAGCTTCCAGGGGGGCCCCGTTGTCACTGAAGCTTTCTTT. This gives the protein CASSFQGGPVVTEAFF.

The chain has TRBV6-1 and TRBJ1-4; the D gene is possibly TRBD1 (5 bases). The germline CDR1 and CDR2 sequences are MNHNS and SASEGT. The CDR3 has 15 residues. With 4 bases removed from V and 4 bases from J, the gap between germline ends came to 13 bases. CDR3 residues: CASSVQGAVNEKLFF. DNA of the CDR3: TGTGCCAGCAGTGTCCAGGGTGCCGTTAATGAAAAACTGTTTTTT.

In this sample, this clone turned up many times. V is TRBV7-2 and J is TRBJ2-7; no clear D gene. Germline V lookup: CDR1 SGHTA, CDR2 FQGNSA. The V and J ends lost 5 bases and 5 bases respectively, with 10 bases between them. This CDR3 comprises 12 residues. The CDR3 DNA follows: TGTGCCAGCAGCCCCCACGGCCACGAGCAGTACTTC. It specifies CASSPHGHEQYF. Full variable domain (remainder filled in from reference TRBV7-2 and TRBJ2-7): GAGVSQSPSNKVTEKGKDVELRCDPISGHTALYWYRQSLGQGLEFLIYFQGNSAPDKSGLPSDRFSAERTGGSVSTLTIQRTQQEDSAVYLCASSPHGHEQYFGPGTRLTVT.

The gene calls are TRBV18 and TRBJ1-3, with 8 bases lining up with TRBD1. CDR3 length equals 17 residues. Germline V gives CDR1 KGHSH, CDR2 LQKENI. The trim removed 3 bases at V and 0 bases at J, leaving 7 bases unmatched. The CDR3 nucleotides read TGTGCCAGCTCACCCCTCCGGGACAGGTCCTCTGGAAACACCATATATTTT. This translates into CASSPLRDRSSGNTIYF. Full variable domain (missing parts from reference TRBV18 and TRBJ1-3): NAGVMQNPRHLVRRRGQEARLRCSPMKGHSHVYWYRQLPEEGLKFMVYLQKENIIDESGMPKERFSAEFPKEGPSILRIQQVVRGDSAAYFCASSPLRDRSSGNTIYFGEGSWLTVV.

This clone was found once. V usage is TRBV7-2 and J usage is TRBJ2-2; D may correspond to TRBD1 or TRBD2 (5 bases each). Germline lookup yields CDR1 SGHTA and CDR2 FQGNSA. V lost 1 base and J 2 bases, leaving 11 bases between the germline ends. There are 16 residues in the CDR3. CDR3 coding DNA: TGTGCCAGCAGCTTAGGAGTTGGGGGAAACACCGGGGAGCTGTTTTTT. Amino acids: CASSLGVGGNTGELFF. Full variable domain (missing parts from reference TRBV7-2 and TRBJ2-2): GAGVSQSPSNKVTEKGKDVELRCDPISGHTALYWYRQSLGQGLEFLIYFQGNSAPDKSGLPSDRFSAERTGGSVSTLTIQRTQQEDSAVYLCASSLGVGGNTGELFFGEGSRLTVL.

The rearrangement links TRBV10-1 to TRBJ1-5; 8 bases map to TRBD1. The V gene end was trimmed by 10 bases and the J gene end by 3 bases; junction bases not matched to a gene: 11. Looked up from germline, CDR1 is WNHNN and CDR2 is SYGVQD (reference sequence). The CDR3 is 15 amino acids. The CDR3 sequence: CANVRTGQANQPQHF. For the CDR3, the DNA is TGCGCCAACGTCCGGACAGGGCAGGCCAATCAGCCCCAGCATTTT.

CDR3 nucleotide sequence: TGTGCCACCATGACTAGCGGGAGGGCCGTTGAGCAGTTCTTC. Protein sequence: CATMTSGRAVEQFF. The V and J genes are TRBV7-9 and TRBJ2-1; 14 nucleotides line up with TRBD2. Looked up from germline, CDR1 is SEHNR and CDR2 is FQNEAQ (reference sequence). The CDR3 extends over 14 amino acids. Trimming cost V 10 bases and J 9 bases; bases outside gene matches: 8.

V gene TRBV7-2 combines with J gene TRBJ2-7, with TRBD2 matching over 12 bases. This CDR3 contains 19 residues. Germline lookup yields CDR1 SGHTA and CDR2 FQGNSA. The V gene end was trimmed by 1 base and the J gene end by 0 bases; junction bases not matched to a gene: 10. In nucleotides, the CDR3 is TGTGCCAGCAGCTTAGGACAAGGACTAGCGGGGCTCAGCTCCTACGAGCAGTACTTC. Translated, it gives CASSLGQGLAGLSSYEQYF.

This sequence joins TRBV18 and TRBJ1-1, with a tentative D call TRBD1 (5 bases). The CDR3 loop spans 12 amino acids. From germline, CDR1 is KGHSH and CDR2 LQKENI. V was trimmed by 9 bases and J by 7 bases, leaving 15 bases between them. The DNA of the CDR3 is TGTGCCAGTCAAGACAGCAAGGGTGAAGCTTTCTTT. Its protein is CASQDSKGEAFF.